Below, one T cell receptor beta chain is given with its context. This record belongs to a study of radiotherapy plus CTLA-4 blockade in lung cancer. Study details: For 18% of patients, objective responses occurred, and about 33% had disease control.

Germline V gene lookup returns CDR1 PRHDT and CDR2 FYEKMQ (reference sequence). The CDR3 loop spans 15 amino acids. The V segment lost 5 bases and the J segment 0 bases; nucleotides outside the gene matches: 4. Generated by immunoSEQ multiplex PCR, the TCRdb table keeps only in-frame clones and is missing some. This sample has 90,000 or so clones, with roughly 80% found just once. Sequenced here: peripheral blood, sampled from a patient treated with radiotherapy plus ipilimumab. The clonotype originates from a human donor with non-small cell lung cancer who had stable disease on radiotherapy plus ipilimumab. V usage is TRBV13 and J usage is TRBJ2-3, with 8 bases identical to TRBD1. CDR3 amino acids: CASSRDRSSTDTQYF. CDR3 nucleotides: TGTGCCAGCAGCAGGGACAGGTCTAGCACAGATACGCAGTATTTT.